The present T cell receptor (beta chain) was sequenced within a study of blood T cell repertoires in COVID-19. This CDR3 comprises 15 residues. The V end lost 5 bases, the J end lost 6 bases, and 19 bases lay between the germline ends. Germline V CDR1 and CDR2: SGHTA, FQGNSA. Repertoires were generated with immunoSEQ multiplex PCR, while TCRdb's copy carries only in-frame clones and drops some. The profile covers around 81,000 clones, with roughly three quarters appearing a single time and roughly 12% taken by the ten largest. This rearrangement joins TRBV7-2 to TRBJ1-2; weak D call: TRBD1 (6 bases). Sample: peripheral blood. This receptor was obtained from a human donor in a cohort sampled during active COVID-19. The CDR3 protein is CASSIRRRNRDGYTF. CDR3 coding DNA: TGTGCCAGCAGCATTAGAAGGAGGAACAGGGATGGCTACACCTTC.